In this sample, the clone carrying this TCR beta chain turned up a few times. Roughly 9.1 ml of fresh peripheral blood supplied the PBMCs. These data come from a study of T cells in Graves' hyperthyroidism and ophthalmopathy. V dropped 5 bases and J dropped 5; count of bases not matched to a gene: 8. Germline V CDR1 and CDR2: DFQATT, SNEGSKA (reference sequence). The CDR3 has 14 residues. The source material, RNA transcripts, was used to amplify TCR beta CDR3 regions. The HTBI set primed first-round TCR CDR3 RT-PCR. From the multiplex PCR reads, TCRdb called clonotypes with MiXCR, one entry per CDR3 protein. Among roughly 550,000 distinct CDR3 sequences, approximately 16% were seen once, and the ten largest hold about 29%.

The chain uses TRBV20-1 and TRBJ2-2; 7 bases agree with TRBD1. The sample comprised blood. The sequence was collected from a woman aged 30 to 39 with Graves' ophthalmopathy. The CDR3 sequence is CSAPDGQATGELFF. The CDR3 DNA sequence: TGCAGTGCTCCAGATGGACAGGCAACCGGGGAGCTGTTTTTT.